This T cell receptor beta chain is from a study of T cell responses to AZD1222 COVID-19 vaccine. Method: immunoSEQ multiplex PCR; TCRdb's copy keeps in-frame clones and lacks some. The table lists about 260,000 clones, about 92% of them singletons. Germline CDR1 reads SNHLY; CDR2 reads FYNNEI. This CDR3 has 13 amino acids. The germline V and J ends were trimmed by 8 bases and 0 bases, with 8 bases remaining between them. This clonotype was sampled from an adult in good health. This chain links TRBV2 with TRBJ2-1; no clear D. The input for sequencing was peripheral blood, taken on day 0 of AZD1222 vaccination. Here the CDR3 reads CASETSSYNEQFF. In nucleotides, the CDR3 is TGTGCCAGCGAAACGAGCTCCTACAATGAGCAGTTCTTC.